A selection of T cell receptor beta chains follows, all from one sample in a study of cytomegalovirus exposure and HLA in healthy donors. Data came from immunoSEQ multiplex PCR; TCRdb stores just in-frame clones and leaves some out. The sample lists some 310,000 clones; approximately 85% were seen once. The sample taken for sequencing was PBMCs. The receptor set was obtained from a man in his thirties or forties in good health and CMV-seronegative. Each CDR3 is given with its conserved first and last residue. Fields, in order: J gene, V gene, clone size, D gene, CDR3 DNA, CDR3 protein. D genes are given only for firm matches. Size is stated for part of the rows, as once, few or many counts, or as a class when the clone is expanded.

TRBJ1-6,TRBV14,-,TRBD1,TGTGCCAGCAGCCAAGGACAGGGGGCTCCCTATAATTCACCCCTCCACTTT,CASSQGQGAPYNSPLHF
TRBJ1-2,TRBV7-9,-,TRBD1,TGTGCCAGCAGCCGGGACAGGGGTTTGCACTATGGCTACACCTTC,CASSRDRGLHYGYTF
TRBJ2-7,TRBV7-9,-,-,TGTGCCAGCAGCTCAACGACAGATCTCGAGCAGTACTTC,CASSSTTDLEQYF
TRBJ2-3,TRBV4-1,-,TRBD2,TGCGCCAGCAGTCGCCGACTAGCGGGGCCGGATACGCAGTATTTT,CASSRRLAGPDTQYF
TRBJ1-3,TRBV6-1,-,-,TGTGCCAGCAGTGAAGCACTGCGGCACTCTGGAAACACCATATATTTT,CASSEALRHSGNTIYF
TRBJ2-7,TRBV5-1,-,TRBD1,TGCGCCAGCAGCTGGCGGGGACAGGCCTACGAGCAGTACTTC,CASSWRGQAYEQYF
TRBJ1-2,TRBV5-6,-,TRBD1,TGTGCCAGCAGCTTTAGACAGGGCCCTAACTATGGCTACACCTTC,CASSFRQGPNYGYTF
TRBJ2-5,TRBV10-3,-,TRBD1,TGTGCCATCAGGGGACAGGGGCAAGAGACCCAGTACTTC,CAIRGQGQETQYF
TRBJ2-2,TRBV23-1,-,TRBD1,TGCGCCAGCAGTCAACCGCCCACAGGGGAGTCGGCGAACACCGGGGAGCTGTTTTTT,CASSQPPTGESANTGELFF
TRBJ2-1,TRBV13,-,-,TGTGCCAGCAGCATAGCTAGCTGGACTTACAATGAGCAGTTCTTC,CASSIASWTYNEQFF
TRBJ2-7,TRBV19,-,-,TGTGCCAGTAGTCTACGAGTTACCTACGAGCAGTACTTC,CASSLRVTYEQYF
TRBJ2-3,TRBV6-5,-,TRBD2,TGTGCCAGCAGTTACTCGATTAGCGGGGGACATACGCAGTATTTT,CASSYSISGGHTQYF
TRBJ2-7,TRBV5-8,-,TRBD1,TGTGCCAGCAGCTTGGCCGGGCCAGGGGGAAACGAGCAGTACTTC,CASSLAGPGGNEQYF
TRBJ2-3,TRBV9,-,-,TGTGCCAGCAGCCGAAGATCAGATTCTAGCACAGATACGCAGTATTTT,CASSRRSDSSTDTQYF
TRBJ2-7,TRBV6-5,-,TRBD1,TGTGCCAGCAGCATAGGCCAGACAGGGCCCTACGAGCAGTACTTC,CASSIGQTGPYEQYF
TRBJ1-1,TRBV10-1,-,-,TGCGCCAGCAGTGAAAACCAGGGGAACACTGAAGCTTTCTTT,CASSENQGNTEAFF
TRBJ2-7,TRBV18,-,-,TGTGCCAGCTCACGAAACCCAGGGGCGGACTACGAGCAGTACTTC,CASSRNPGADYEQYF
TRBJ1-1,TRBV6-1,-,TRBD1,TGTGCCAGCAGTGAAGGTGGACAGGGGGCTTACACTGAAGCTTTCTTT,CASSEGGQGAYTEAFF
TRBJ2-1,TRBV6-5,-,-,TGTGCCAGCCTAAGGGGGGGGAATGAGCAGTTCTTC,CASLRGGNEQFF
TRBJ1-5,TRBV19,-,-,TGTGCCAGTAGTATAAGTGGAGGAACCAATCAGCCCCAGCATTTT,CASSISGGTNQPQHF
TRBJ1-5,TRBV6-1,-,-,TGTGCCAGCAGTGAAGTTCAGGGAACCCAGCCCCAGCATTTT,CASSEVQGTQPQHF
TRBJ1-2,TRBV2,-,-,TGTGCCAGCAGTGATCCCCCGAGCTATGGCTACACCTTC,CASSDPPSYGYTF
TRBJ2-1,TRBV10-1,-,TRBD2,TGCGCCAGCAGTTTCACTAGCGGGGGTTACAATGAGCAGTTCTTC,CASSFTSGGYNEQFF
TRBJ2-2,TRBV4-3,-,-,TGCGCCAGCAGCCCCTGGACAGAGAGCGGGGAGCTGTTTTTT,CASSPWTESGELFF
TRBJ2-3,TRBV5-1,-,TRBD2,TGCGCCAGCAGCTCCTGGACTAGCGGGGGTATCGGAGATACGCAGTATTTT,CASSSWTSGGIGDTQYF
TRBJ2-1,TRBV6-1,-,-,TGTGCCAGCAGTGACCCCCGCGCGGGTTGGAACAATGAGCAGTTCTTC,CASSDPRAGWNNEQFF
TRBJ1-1,TRBV7-8,-,-,TGTGCCAGCAGCTTAGCGTCGCGCTCTGAAGCTTTCTTT,CASSLASRSEAFF
TRBJ2-7,TRBV4-3,-,TRBD2,TGCGCCAGCAGCCAAGACGTTAGCGGGGCCTACGAGCAGTACTTC,CASSQDVSGAYEQYF
TRBJ1-2,TRBV19,-,TRBD1,TGTGCATCAGGGGGCAGGGCCTTCTATGGCTACACCTTC,CASGGRAFYGYTF
TRBJ1-2,TRBV7-9,once,TRBD1,TGTGCCAGCAGCATGCCCGGGACAGGGACCTATGGCTACACCTTC,CASSMPGTGTYGYTF
TRBJ1-3,TRBV15,-,-,TGTGCCACCAGCAGAGATGCAGGGACTGGAAACACCATATATTTT,CATSRDAGTGNTIYF
TRBJ2-1,TRBV5-1,-,TRBD1,TGCGCCAGCAGATACAGGGGGCGCGACAATGAGCAGTTCTTC,CASRYRGRDNEQFF
TRBJ1-2,TRBV5-4,-,TRBD1,TGTGCCAGCAGCGGGAGACAGGGGAAGCACTATGGCTACACCTTC,CASSGRQGKHYGYTF
TRBJ2-7,TRBV5-6,-,-,TGTGCCAGCAGCTTAGGTCTAGGCTACGAGCAGTACTTC,CASSLGLGYEQYF
TRBJ2-3,TRBV9,-,-,TGTGCCAGCAGCGTAAACGGGGAAAACACAGATACGCAGTATTTT,CASSVNGENTDTQYF
TRBJ1-1,TRBV19,-,TRBD1,TGTGCCAGTAGCGGAATGCCGGGACAGGTGCCTTTCTTT,CASSGMPGQVPFF
TRBJ2-3,TRBV30,-,TRBD1,TGTGCCTGGAGTGCGGGCAGGGGGCAAGGTACGCAGTATTTT,CAWSAGRGQGTQYF
TRBJ2-7,TRBV7-2,-,TRBD1,TGTGCCAGCAGCTTAGGGACAGGGCCATCCTACGAGCAGTACTTC,CASSLGTGPSYEQYF
TRBJ1-2,TRBV6-1,few,-,TGTGCCAGCAGTGAAGCGCCCGGGTATGGCTACACCTTC,CASSEAPGYGYTF
TRBJ2-2,TRBV18,once,-,TGTGCCAGCTCACCACCGGGACACGCGAACACCGGGGAGCTGTTTTTT,CASSPPGHANTGELFF
TRBJ1-2,TRBV6-1,-,-,TGTGCCAGCAACCAACACAACTATGGCTACACCTTC,CASNQHNYGYTF
TRBJ1-5,TRBV19,-,TRBD1,TGTGCCAGTAGTATTTCTCCTCCGGCAGGGGGCTCAAATCAGCCCCAGCATTTT,CASSISPPAGGSNQPQHF
TRBJ2-7,TRBV27,-,-,TGTGCCAGCAGTTTATCTTACCTAAGCTACGAGCAGTACTTC,CASSLSYLSYEQYF
TRBJ2-7,TRBV4-3,-,TRBD1,TGCGCCAGCAGCCAAGGAGGGACAGGGACGGCGGCGGACGAGCAGTACTTC,CASSQGGTGTAADEQYF
TRBJ2-3,TRBV7-9,once,-,TGTGCCAGCAGCCAGGGTCGAGACTGGTACACAGATACGCAGTATTTT,CASSQGRDWYTDTQYF
TRBJ2-1,TRBV4-1,-,TRBD2,TGCGCCAGCAGCCAAGATCCCAGCGGGGATTACAATGAGCAGTTCTTC,CASSQDPSGDYNEQFF
TRBJ1-1,TRBV11-2,-,TRBD1,TGTGCCAGCCTACAGACAGGGGTTAACACTGAAGCTTTCTTT,CASLQTGVNTEAFF
TRBJ2-2,TRBV7-6,-,-,TGTGCCAGCAGCTTACAGTCCCCCGGGGAGCTGTTTTTT,CASSLQSPGELFF